These 19 T cell receptor beta chains were all obtained from the same sample, sequenced in a study of OX40 agonist ivuxolimab in advanced cancers. Method: immunoSEQ multiplex PCR; TCRdb's copy keeps in-frame clones and lacks some. The table lists around 56,000 clones, around 79% of them singletons. The sample here was CD4+ or CD8+ T cells sorted from blood, taken in a trial of the OX40 agonist ivuxolimab. The receptors were sampled from an adult with an advanced solid tumor such as melanoma, head and neck, liver or kidney cancer.

This clone was recorded a few times. The chain has TRBV19 and TRBJ2-3; possible D gene TRBD2, 6 bases. CDR3 length: 17 amino acids. Trimming stripped 2 bases from V and 0 bases from J, with 15 bases between. Germline V gives CDR1 LNHDA, CDR2 SQIVND (reference sequence). The CDR3 is CASSIQGTSFSTDTQYF. The CDR3 bases are TGTGCCAGTAGTATACAGGGCACTAGCTTTAGCACAGATACGCAGTATTTT. Drawing the rest from reference TRBV19 and TRBJ2-3, the complete variable domain is DGGITQSPKYLFRKEGQNVTLSCEQNLNHDAMYWYRQDPGQGLRLIYYSQIVNDFQKGDIAEGYSVSREKKESFPLTVTSAQKNPTAFYLCASSIQGTSFSTDTQYFGPGTRLTVL.

The chain carries TRBV28 and TRBJ2-7; D is possibly TRBD1 (5 bases). The CDR3 runs 13 residues. CDR1 MDHEN and CDR2 SYDVKM come from the germline V gene. The V gene lost 3 bases and the J gene lost 6 bases, with 12 bases spanning the gap. The CDR3 loop is CASSFGALPEQYF. CDR3 sequence (DNA): TGTGCCAGCAGTTTTGGGGCCCTCCCCGAGCAGTACTTC.

V is TRBV19 and J is TRBJ2-7, with no clear D. Germline V gene sequence: CDR1 LNHDA, CDR2 SQIVND (reference sequence). Trimming pared 4 bases from V and 7 bases from J, leaving 14 bases between. CDR3 length: 13 amino acids. DNA of the CDR3: TGTGCCAGTAGTACCCTGGATAGAGATGAGCAGTACTTC. Its protein is CASSTLDRDEQYF.

The chain joins TRBV7-2 to TRBJ2-3; 9 bases line up with TRBD2. The CDR3 is made up of 16 amino acids. Germline V CDR1 and CDR2: SGHTA, FQGNSA. V shed 1 base, J shed 9 bases, and the junction held 11 bases outside the gene matches. The CDR3 DNA sequence: TGTGCCAGCAGCTTAGGCCTAGCGGGATTACTAGTAACGCAGTATTTT. Amino acids: CASSLGLAGLLVTQYF.

The genes are TRBV7-3 and TRBJ2-3, with D hard to call. The CDR3 extends over 16 amino acids. Germline CDR1 and CDR2: SGHTA and FQGTGA. V shed 2 bases and J shed 0 bases, with 12 bases lying between them. The CDR3 coding sequence is TGTGCCAGCAGCTTAGGGTACGGATCTAGCACAGATACGCAGTATTTT. Translated, it gives CASSLGYGSSTDTQYF.

The DNA of the CDR3 is TGTGCCAGCAGACACGGACAGAGAACTAACTATGGCTACACCTTC. Translating gives CASRHGQRTNYGYTF. J is TRBJ1-2 and V is TRBV6-6; D may be TRBD1 (6 bases). CDR1 and CDR2 from the germline V gene are MNHNY and SVGAGI (reference sequence). V lost 6 bases and J lost 0, with 14 bases in between. The CDR3 runs to 15 residues.

This rearrangement joins TRBV19 to TRBJ2-7; TRBD2 matches 8 bases. V lost 4 bases to trimming and J lost 4 bases; unmatched junction nucleotides: 6. The CDR3 consists of 14 residues. From germline, CDR1 is LNHDA and CDR2 SQIVND (reference sequence). CDR3 protein: CASSKTSGDYEQYF. DNA of the CDR3: TGTGCCAGTAGTAAAACTAGCGGAGATTACGAGCAGTACTTC.

This clone was picked up a small number of times. The chain joins TRBV19 to TRBJ2-1; D not certain. V lost 3 bases to trimming and J lost 0 bases, with 9 bases between them. The CDR3 loop spans 15 amino acids. The germline V gene encodes CDR1 LNHDA and CDR2 SQIVND (reference sequence). The CDR3 here is CASSIARSSYNEQFF. The CDR3 DNA follows: TGTGCCAGTAGTATTGCGCGAAGCTCCTACAATGAGCAGTTCTTC.

The gene calls are TRBV5-1 and TRBJ2-1; D call uncertain. The CDR3 loop spans 15 amino acids. Germline CDR1 reads SGHRS; CDR2 reads YFSETQ. V was pared by 5 bases and J by 2 bases, with 14 bases between. The CDR3, as DNA: TGCGCCAGCAGTCCGCGGATAGGTGCCTACAATGAGCAGTTCTTC. It specifies CASSPRIGAYNEQFF.

The rearrangement uses TRBV6-6 and TRBJ1-1; D is uncertain. Trimming removed 6 bases from V and 1 base from J, with 12 bases in between. The germline CDR1 and CDR2 sequences are MNHNY and SVGAGI (reference sequence). This CDR3 spans 14 amino acids. CDR3 region: CASSPLRGNTEAFF. CDR3 DNA sequence: TGTGCCAGCAGCCCCCTGAGAGGGAACACTGAAGCTTTCTTT.

With respect to this clone: A read error may account for a junction end that differs from germline. The chain uses TRBV5-1 and TRBJ2-1, with D uncertain. CDR1 and CDR2 (germline): SGHRS, YFSETQ. The CDR3 covers 11 residues. The CDR3 sequence is CASSLLNEQFF. The CDR3 DNA reads as TGTGCCAGCAGCTTGCTGAATGAGCAGTTCTTC.

The chain carries TRBV6-6 and TRBJ2-1; possible D gene TRBD2, 7 bases. The CDR3 loop spans 16 amino acids. In germline, CDR1 is MNHNY, CDR2 SVGAGI (reference sequence). Trimming shortened V by 6 bases and J by 0 bases, and 15 bases separated the two germline ends. CDR3 nucleotide sequence: TGTGCCAGCAGCCGACGCGGGGGCGACTCCTACAATGAGCAGTTCTTC. Protein product: CASSRRGGDSYNEQFF.

The chain carries TRBV2 and TRBJ1-2, with 7 bases that match TRBD1. The germline V gene encodes CDR1 SNHLY and CDR2 FYNNEI. The CDR3 is made up of 17 amino acids. The trim removed 3 bases at V and 3 bases at J, leaving 13 bases unmatched. In DNA, the CDR3 is TGTGCCAGCAGTGACCCTAACTGGACAGGAGACGACTATGGCTACACCTTC. Its protein product is CASSDPNWTGDDYGYTF.

The chain joins TRBV6-6 to TRBJ2-7; D perhaps matches TRBD1 (5 bases). Germline-derived CDR1 and CDR2 are MNHNY and SVGAGI (reference sequence). The CDR3 runs to 13 residues. V was shortened by 2 bases and J by 2 bases, with 7 bases between the two germline ends. In DNA, the CDR3 is TGTGCCAGCAGTTACAGCAGGGCCTACGAGCAGTACTTC. Protein product: CASSYSRAYEQYF.

The chain is built from TRBV7-6 and TRBJ2-5; D is perhaps TRBD1 or TRBD2 (6 bases each). V was pared by 5 bases and J by 11 bases, with 18 bases between. CDR1 and CDR2 (germline): SGHVS, FNYEAQ. The CDR3 loop spans 13 amino acids. In DNA form, the CDR3 reads TGTGCCAGCAGCGTGGGGACGGGGGCGCGGCAGTACTTC. Protein: CASSVGTGARQYF.

This clone appeared a few times. This rearrangement joins TRBV28 to TRBJ2-7, with D possibly TRBD1 on 6 matching bases. V was shortened by 7 bases and J by 3 bases, with 13 bases between the two germline ends. CDR1 and CDR2 from the germline V gene are MDHEN and SYDVKM. The CDR3 covers 13 residues. The CDR3 is CASTLARGYEQYF. The CDR3 DNA reads as TGTGCCAGCACCCTTGCCAGGGGCTACGAGCAGTACTTC.

V gene TRBV2 combines with J gene TRBJ2-1; 10 bases match TRBD1. Germline trimming cut 6 bases from V and 0 bases from J; bases unmatched to any gene: 8. Germline CDR1 is SNHLY and CDR2 is FYNNEI. The CDR3 runs 17 residues. DNA for the CDR3: TGTGCCAGCAGAGCACCGGGACAGGGGAACTCCTACAATGAGCAGTTCTTC. It encodes CASRAPGQGNSYNEQFF.

The chain is built from TRBV18 and TRBJ1-5, with D maybe TRBD1 (6 bases). The V gene's germline CDR1 is KGHSH and CDR2 LQKENI. The CDR3 has 16 residues. V was cut by 3 bases and J by 2 bases, with 14 bases left in between. The chain's CDR3 is CASSPPGGGRNQPQHF. In DNA, the CDR3 is TGTGCCAGCTCACCTCCCGGGGGCGGGCGCAATCAGCCCCAGCATTTT.

The chain couples TRBV14 to TRBJ1-2; D gene uncertain. The CDR3 is 14 residues long. Trimming took 1 base from V and 5 from J, leaving 11 bases between them. CDR1 is SGHDN and CDR2 is FVKESK in the germline V gene. The CDR3 is CASSQVPGLYGYTF. The CDR3 bases are TGTGCCAGCAGCCAAGTACCGGGGTTATATGGCTACACCTTC.